These 26 T cell receptor beta chains came from one sample sequenced in a study of CXCR3-negative and CXCR3-positive naive CD8 T cells. The TRB libraries of cDNA were built by UMI-labeled 5' RACE. For each CDR3 protein, TCRdb gives one entry from its re-call of the 5' RACE reads, without DNA. This sample contains about 82,000 distinct CDR3 sequences. The source material was naive CXCR3- CD8+ T cells from blood. Indicated subset: CD45RO-CCR7+CD27+CD95- naive CD8+ T cells lacking CXCR3 (TNR3-). Every receptor here comes from a human donor in good health. Some clones in this sample may be carry-over from other donors' samples.

V usage is TRBV15 and J usage is TRBJ2-7. CDR3 size: 12 residues. In germline, CDR1 is LNHNV, CDR2 YYDKDF (reference sequence). CDR3 region: CATSRDAGEQYF.

This chain links TRBV4-1 with TRBJ1-5; there is no DNA to check the TCRdb D call of TRBD1. CDR3 length: 14 amino acids. Germline values: CDR1 MGHRA, CDR2 YSYEKL. This chain's CDR3 is CASSQEVGGQPQHF.

The chain uses TRBV19 and TRBJ1-4; no DNA is available, so the TRBD1 call from TCRdb remains unchecked. The CDR3 extends over 14 amino acids. Germline values: CDR1 LNHDA, CDR2 SQIVND (reference sequence). The chain's CDR3 is CASSFLPGDEKLFF.

This chain links TRBV7-3 with TRBJ2-7; TCRdb selects TRBD1, and the lack of DNA leaves this call unchecked. Germline loops: CDR1 SGHTA, CDR2 FQGTGA. The CDR3 has 14 residues. This CDR3 reads CASSLTQGSYEQYF.

This clonotype is medium-sized by frequency. The chain links TRBV29-1 to TRBJ2-7. Germline assignment: CDR1 SQVTM and CDR2 ANQGSEA. This CDR3 has 12 amino acids. The CDR3 region is CSVVVEAYEQYF.

CDR3 amino acids: CASSLEGGYNEQFF. The chain combines TRBV5-5 with TRBJ2-1; TCRdb lists TRBD1, though no DNA is available to test this call. The length of the CDR3 is 14 residues. Germline values: CDR1 SGHKS, CDR2 YYEKEE (reference sequence).

The chain couples TRBV5-6 to TRBJ2-7; as DNA is missing, the TRBD1 call by TCRdb cannot be tested. The germline V gene has CDR1 SGHDT and CDR2 YYEEEE. The CDR3 has 13 amino acids. The CDR3 here is CATGTGAFSEQYF.

The V and J genes are TRBV29-1 and TRBJ2-1; TCRdb indicates TRBD1, and absent DNA this call remains unverified. This CDR3 region has 15 residues. Germline V gene lookup returns CDR1 SQVTM and CDR2 ANQGSEA. CDR3 region: CSVEGTESSYNEQFF.

This chain links TRBV4-1 with TRBJ2-7; the TRBD1 assignment by TCRdb is unverifiable without DNA. The CDR3 loop spans 14 amino acids. Germline V gene data show CDR1 as MGHRA and CDR2 as YSYEKL. The CDR3 loop reads CASSPQWGPSEQYF.

The V call is TRBV7-7, the J call TRBJ2-5; TCRdb names TRBD1, which stays unverified in the absence of DNA. The germline V gene has CDR1 SSHAT and CDR2 FNYEAQ (reference sequence). CDR3 size: 15 residues. CDR3 sequence: CASSRGTGLQETQYF.

The chain is built from TRBV5-1 and TRBJ2-3; TCRdb outputs TRBD1, but without DNA this stays unchecked. This CDR3 comprises 16 residues. The germline V gene has CDR1 SGHRS and CDR2 YFSETQ. The CDR3: CASSSAPGGGTDMQYF.

The chain joins TRBV6-5 to TRBJ2-3; checking the TCRdb D call of TRBD2 is not possible without DNA. This CDR3 region has 17 residues. Germline-derived CDR1 and CDR2 are MNHEY and SVGAGI. The CDR3 protein is CASSPGTSGGVTPTQYF.

The V gene is TRBV7-3, the J gene TRBJ2-1; TCRdb returns TRBD2, unconfirmable since there is no DNA. The germline CDR1 and CDR2 sequences are SGHTA and FQGTGA. The CDR3 length is 16 residues. The CDR3 spells CASSPTSVLPYNEQFF. The full variable domain, its missing parts supplied by reference TRBV7-3 and TRBJ2-1, is GAGVSQTPSNKVTEKGKYVELRCDPISGHTALYWYRQSLGQGPEFLIYFQGTGAADDSGLPNDRFFAVRPEGSVSTLKIQRTERGDSAVYLCASSPTSVLPYNEQFFGPGTRLTVL.

V and J are TRBV11-2 and TRBJ2-7; TCRdb gives TRBD1 as the D gene, but with no DNA this cannot be confirmed. Germline V gene sequence: CDR1 SGHAT, CDR2 FQNNGV. There are 15 residues in the CDR3. The CDR3 sequence is CASSLGTLNSYEQYF.

CDR3 sequence: CASRRWGGGQETQYF. The chain has TRBV27 and TRBJ2-5; TCRdb's D gene call, TRBD1, goes unchecked for lack of DNA. This CDR3 region has 15 residues. Germline V gene sequence: CDR1 MNHEY, CDR2 SMNVEV (reference sequence).

This chain connects TRBV29-1 to TRBJ1-1. Looked up from germline, CDR1 is SQVTM and CDR2 is ANQGSEA. The length of the CDR3 is 15 residues. CDR3 protein: CSVEGDGPLNTEAFF.

The chain couples TRBV7-9 to TRBJ2-6. Germline V lookup: CDR1 SEHNR, CDR2 FQNEAQ (reference sequence). The CDR3 has 15 amino acids. The CDR3 loop reads CASSHPSSGANVLTF.

The chain employs TRBV29-1 and TRBJ2-1; lacking DNA, the TRBD2 call made by TCRdb goes unchecked. This CDR3 has 12 amino acids. The germline CDR1 and CDR2 sequences are SQVTM and ANQGSEA. The chain's CDR3 is CSVEGLEDEQFF.

The chain recombines TRBV20-1 with TRBJ2-1; TCRdb's D gene call, TRBD1, goes unchecked for lack of DNA. This CDR3 contains 17 residues. The germline gives CDR1 DFQATT, CDR2 SNEGSKA (reference sequence). The CDR3 protein is CSATVGDQGVHTNEQFF.

This chain uses TRBV10-3 with TRBJ2-6. This CDR3 is 16 amino acids long. CDR1 is ENHRY and CDR2 is SYGVKD in the germline V gene. CDR3 protein: CAISEGGSSGANVLTF.

The chain recombines TRBV9 with TRBJ2-2; with no DNA, the TCRdb D assignment of TRBD2 cannot be verified. The CDR3 length is 19 residues. Germline V gene sequence: CDR1 SGDLS, CDR2 YYNGEE. The CDR3 region is CASSPSEAGLAGDTGELFF.

The chain has TRBV5-1 and TRBJ2-3; with no DNA, the TCRdb D assignment of TRBD1 cannot be verified. Germline V gives CDR1 SGHRS, CDR2 YFSETQ. The CDR3 extends over 13 amino acids. CDR3 loop: CASRSPATDTQYF. Full variable domain (rest looked up from reference TRBV5-1 and TRBJ2-3): KAGVTQTPRYLIKTRGQQVTLSCSPISGHRSVSWYQQTPGQGLQFLFEYFSETQRNKGNFPGRFSGRQFSNSRSEMNVSTLELGDSALYLCASRSPATDTQYFGPGTRLTVL.

CDR3 loop: CASSSGEFSTDTQYF. The chain has TRBV5-1 and TRBJ2-3; TCRdb proposes TRBD2, but this gene call is untestable without DNA. This CDR3 contains 15 residues. Germline CDR1 is SGHRS and CDR2 is YFSETQ.

This rearrangement joins TRBV2 to TRBJ2-7. Germline V lookup: CDR1 SNHLY, CDR2 FYNNEI. This CDR3 has 12 amino acids. The CDR3 sequence is CASQGQPYEQYF.

The chain employs TRBV29-1 and TRBJ2-7; TCRdb proposes TRBD2, but this gene call is untestable without DNA. The CDR3 is 14 residues long. CDR1 and CDR2 (germline): SQVTM, ANQGSEA. CDR3 amino acids: CSVKTSGSDYEQYF.

The chain links TRBV12-3 or TRBV12-4 to TRBJ2-5. This CDR3 spans 14 amino acids. CDR3 residues: CASSLRGFQETQYF.